The 3 T cell receptor beta chains below come from one sample, sequenced in a study of blood T cell repertoires in COVID-19. This table comes from immunoSEQ multiplex PCR, and its TCRdb copy is limited to in-frame clones, with some not included. The data contain roughly 250,000 clones, over 75% of them singletons. The specimen was peripheral blood. These receptors all come from a woman in her fifties or sixties with acute or convalescent COVID-19.

This clone was recorded only once. The genes are TRBV24-1 and TRBJ1-5; the match to TRBD1 covers 7 bases. The CDR3 runs to 14 residues. Germline CDR1 KGHDR, CDR2 SFDVKD. CDR3 in amino acids: CANNTGDDNQPQHF. The DNA for the CDR3 is TGTGCAAATAACACAGGGGATGACAATCAGCCCCAGCATTTT.

This rearrangement joins TRBV6-5 to TRBJ1-1; D gene uncertain. The V gene lost 7 bases and the J gene lost 3 bases, with 12 bases spanning the gap. The CDR3 extends over 13 amino acids. CDR1 and CDR2 from the germline V gene are MNHEY and SVGAGI. CDR3 in amino acids: CASTNSEDTEAFF. The DNA for the CDR3 is TGTGCCAGCACCAACTCGGAGGACACTGAAGCTTTCTTT.

V gene TRBV2 combines with J gene TRBJ1-1; 7 bases are shared with TRBD1. Looked up from germline, CDR1 is SNHLY and CDR2 is FYNNEI. The CDR3 length is 14 residues. With 10 bases clipped from V and 3 bases from J, the junction kept 11 bases outside the gene matches. In nucleotides, the CDR3 is TGTGCCACCACCCCGGGACAGAGTTACACTGAAGCTTTCTTT. This translates into CATTPGQSYTEAFF. Full variable domain (outside the CDR3, taken from reference TRBV2 and TRBJ1-1): EPEVTQTPSHQVTQMGQEVILRCVPISNHLYFYWYRQILGQKVEFLVSFYNNEISEKSEIFDDQFSVERPDGSNFTLKIRSTKLEDSAMYFCATTPGQSYTEAFFGQGTRLTVV.